This T cell receptor beta chain originates from a study of T cells in localized non-small cell lung cancer. This CDR3 contains 14 residues. V was pared by 1 base and J by 2 bases, with 6 bases between. Germline-derived CDR1 and CDR2 are LNHNV and YYDKDF (reference sequence). Here immunoSEQ multiplex PCR was the method, and the copy in TCRdb shows in-frame clones only, minus some. The sample has tens of thousands of clones, approximately 90% seen once. This clone has just one count. Its antigen is still unknown. Findings and limits, study-wide: Overall survival was longer when the density of T cells in the blood was higher. Clonality of T cells reached its maximum in uninvolved adjacent lung, surpassing tumor. Adjacent lung was found to contain a median roughly 60 of the top 100 tumor clones. Heterogeneity cannot be ruled out, as sequencing used one tumor region only.

The rearrangement joins TRBV15 to TRBJ2-1; D not resolved. The sample consisted of peripheral blood, taken before any cancer treatment. The TCR was taken from a woman aged 35-70 years with stage I squamous cell lung carcinoma. CDR3 sequence: CATSRGAAYNEQFF. The CDR3 DNA follows: TGTGCCACCAGCAGAGGGGCAGCCTACAATGAGCAGTTCTTC.